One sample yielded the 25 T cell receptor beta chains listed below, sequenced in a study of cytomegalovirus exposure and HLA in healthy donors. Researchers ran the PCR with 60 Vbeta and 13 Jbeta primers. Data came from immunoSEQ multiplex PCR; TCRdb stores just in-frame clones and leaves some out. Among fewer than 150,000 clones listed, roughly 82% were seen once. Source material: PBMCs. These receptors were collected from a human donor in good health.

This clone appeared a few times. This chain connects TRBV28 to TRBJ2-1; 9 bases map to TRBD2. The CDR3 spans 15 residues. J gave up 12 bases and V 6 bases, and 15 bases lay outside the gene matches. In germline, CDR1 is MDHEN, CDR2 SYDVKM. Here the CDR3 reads CASSLVREGPFGQFF. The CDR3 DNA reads TGTGCCAGCAGCTTGGTGCGGGAGGGCCCGTTCGGGCAGTTCTTC.

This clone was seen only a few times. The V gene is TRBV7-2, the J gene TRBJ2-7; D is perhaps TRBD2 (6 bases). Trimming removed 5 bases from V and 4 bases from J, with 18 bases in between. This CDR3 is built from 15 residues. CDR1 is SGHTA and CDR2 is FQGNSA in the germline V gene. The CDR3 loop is CASSEAPGLRYEQYF. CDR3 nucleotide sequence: TGTGCCAGCAGCGAAGCTCCGGGACTCCGATACGAGCAGTACTTC.

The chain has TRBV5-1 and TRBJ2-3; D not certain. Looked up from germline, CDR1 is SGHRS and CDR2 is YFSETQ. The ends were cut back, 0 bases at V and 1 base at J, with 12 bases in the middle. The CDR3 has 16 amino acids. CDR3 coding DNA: TGCGCCAGCAGCTTGGGAGCTACCACGGGCACAGATACGCAGTATTTT. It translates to CASSLGATTGTDTQYF.

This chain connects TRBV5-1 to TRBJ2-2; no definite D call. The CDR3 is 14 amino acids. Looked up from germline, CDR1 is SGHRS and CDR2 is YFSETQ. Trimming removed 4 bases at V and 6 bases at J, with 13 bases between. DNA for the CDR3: TGCGCCAGCAGCGACATATCGGTAGCCGGGGAGCTGTTTTTT. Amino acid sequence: CASSDISVAGELFF.

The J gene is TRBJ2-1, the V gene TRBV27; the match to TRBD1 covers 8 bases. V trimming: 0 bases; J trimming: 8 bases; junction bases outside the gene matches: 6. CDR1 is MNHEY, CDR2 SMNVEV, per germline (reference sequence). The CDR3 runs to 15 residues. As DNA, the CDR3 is TGTGCCAGCAGTTTATCGGACAGGGTAGGCGATGAGCAGTTCTTC. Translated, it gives CASSLSDRVGDEQFF.

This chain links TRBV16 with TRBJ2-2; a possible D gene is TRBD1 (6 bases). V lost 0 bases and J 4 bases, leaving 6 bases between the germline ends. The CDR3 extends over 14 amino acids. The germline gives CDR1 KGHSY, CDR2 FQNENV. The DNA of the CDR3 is TGTGCCAGCAGCCAATCGACAGGCACCGGGGAGCTGTTTTTT. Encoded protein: CASSQSTGTGELFF.

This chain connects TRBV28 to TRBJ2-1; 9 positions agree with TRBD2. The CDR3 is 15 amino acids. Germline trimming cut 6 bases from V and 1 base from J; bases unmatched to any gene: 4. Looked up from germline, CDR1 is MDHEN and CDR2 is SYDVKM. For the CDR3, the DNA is TGTGCCAGCAGGGCTAGCGGGAAGTCCTACAATGAGCAGTTCTTC. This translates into CASRASGKSYNEQFF.

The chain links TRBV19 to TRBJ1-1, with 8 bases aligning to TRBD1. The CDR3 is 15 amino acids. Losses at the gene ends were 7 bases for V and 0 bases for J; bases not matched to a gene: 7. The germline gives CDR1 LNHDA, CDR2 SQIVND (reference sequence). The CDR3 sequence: CASTDPGGLNTEAFF. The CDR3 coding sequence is TGTGCCAGTACGGACCCAGGGGGCCTGAACACTGAAGCTTTCTTT. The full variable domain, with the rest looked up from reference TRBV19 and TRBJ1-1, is DGGITQSPKYLFRKEGQNVTLSCEQNLNHDAMYWYRQDPGQGLRLIYYSQIVNDFQKGDIAEGYSVSREKKESFPLTVTSAQKNPTAFYLCASTDPGGLNTEAFFGQGTRLTVV.

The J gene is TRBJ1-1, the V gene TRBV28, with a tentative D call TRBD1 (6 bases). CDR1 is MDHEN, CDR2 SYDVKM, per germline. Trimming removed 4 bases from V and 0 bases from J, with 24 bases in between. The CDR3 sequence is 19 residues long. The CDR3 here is CASSWGGLEDESMNTEAFF. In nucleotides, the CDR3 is TGTGCCAGCAGTTGGGGGGGGCTCGAGGATGAAAGCATGAACACTGAAGCTTTCTTT.

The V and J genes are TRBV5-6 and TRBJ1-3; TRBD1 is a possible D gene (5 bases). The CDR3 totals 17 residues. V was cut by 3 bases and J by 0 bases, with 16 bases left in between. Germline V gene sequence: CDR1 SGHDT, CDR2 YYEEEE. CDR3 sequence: CASSSRRTGVSGNTIYF. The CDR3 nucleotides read TGTGCCAGCAGCTCGCGCCGGACGGGGGTCTCTGGAAACACCATATATTTT.

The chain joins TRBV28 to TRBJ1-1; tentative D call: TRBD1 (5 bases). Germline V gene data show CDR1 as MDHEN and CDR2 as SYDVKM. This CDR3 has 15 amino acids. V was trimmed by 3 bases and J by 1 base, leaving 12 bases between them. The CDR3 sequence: CASSFRTQTNTEAFF. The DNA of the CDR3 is TGTGCCAGCAGTTTCCGGACACAAACGAACACTGAAGCTTTCTTT.

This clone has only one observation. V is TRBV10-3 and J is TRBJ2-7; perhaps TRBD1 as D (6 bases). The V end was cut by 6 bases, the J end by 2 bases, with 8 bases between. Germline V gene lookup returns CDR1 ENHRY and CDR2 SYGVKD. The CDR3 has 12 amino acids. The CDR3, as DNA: TGTGCCATCAGGGACAGCACCTACGAGCAGTACTTC. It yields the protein CAIRDSTYEQYF.

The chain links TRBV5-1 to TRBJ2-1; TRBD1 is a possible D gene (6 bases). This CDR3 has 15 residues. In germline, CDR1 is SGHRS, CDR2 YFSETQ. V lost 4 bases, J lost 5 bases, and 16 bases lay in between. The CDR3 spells CASSPGQSADNEQFF. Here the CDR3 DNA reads TGCGCCAGCAGCCCCGGACAGTCCGCGGACAATGAGCAGTTCTTC.

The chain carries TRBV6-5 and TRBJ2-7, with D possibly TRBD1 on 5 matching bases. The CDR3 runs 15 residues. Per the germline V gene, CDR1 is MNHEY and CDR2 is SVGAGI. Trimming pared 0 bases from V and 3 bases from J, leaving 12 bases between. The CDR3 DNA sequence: TGTGCCAGCAGTTACTCGGGGCAGGGATACTACGAGCAGTACTTC. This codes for CASSYSGQGYYEQYF.

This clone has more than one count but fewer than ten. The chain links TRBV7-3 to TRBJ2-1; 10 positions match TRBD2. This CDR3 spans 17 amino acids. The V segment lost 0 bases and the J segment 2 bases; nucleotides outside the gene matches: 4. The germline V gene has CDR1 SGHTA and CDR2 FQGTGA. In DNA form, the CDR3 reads TGTGCCAGCAGCTTAACGCCAGGACTAGCGGCCTACAATGAGCAGTTCTTC. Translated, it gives CASSLTPGLAAYNEQFF.

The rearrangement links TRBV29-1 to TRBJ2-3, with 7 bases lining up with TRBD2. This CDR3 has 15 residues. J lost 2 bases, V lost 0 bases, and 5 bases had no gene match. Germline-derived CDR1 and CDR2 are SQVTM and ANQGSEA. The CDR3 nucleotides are TGCAGCGTTGAAGATACGGCGGGAGCCACAGATACGCAGTATTTT. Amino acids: CSVEDTAGATDTQYF.

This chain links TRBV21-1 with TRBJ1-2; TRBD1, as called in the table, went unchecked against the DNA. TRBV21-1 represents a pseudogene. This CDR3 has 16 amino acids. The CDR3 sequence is CASSKGQGAVYYGYTF. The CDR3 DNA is TGTGCCAGCAGCAAAGGACAGGGGGCTGTATACTATGGCTACACCTTC.

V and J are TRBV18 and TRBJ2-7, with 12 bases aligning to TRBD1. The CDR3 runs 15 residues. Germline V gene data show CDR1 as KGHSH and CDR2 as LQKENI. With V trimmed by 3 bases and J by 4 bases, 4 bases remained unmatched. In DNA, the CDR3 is TGTGCCAGCTCACCGGGACAGGGGGCAGGATACGAGCAGTACTTC. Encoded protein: CASSPGQGAGYEQYF. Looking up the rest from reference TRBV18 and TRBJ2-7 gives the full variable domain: NAGVMQNPRHLVRRRGQEARLRCSPMKGHSHVYWYRQLPEEGLKFMVYLQKENIIDESGMPKERFSAEFPKEGPSILRIQQVVRGDSAAYFCASSPGQGAGYEQYFGPGTRLTVT.

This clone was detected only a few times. The CDR3 spells CASSRTGGIYNEQFF. CDR3 DNA sequence: TGTGCCAGCAGCCGTACGGGGGGCATCTACAATGAGCAGTTCTTC. This rearrangement joins TRBV9 to TRBJ2-1; D possibly corresponds to TRBD2 (7 bases). The V end was cut by 4 bases, the J end by 3 bases, with 14 bases between. This CDR3 has 15 residues. Germline CDR1 and CDR2: SGDLS and YYNGEE. Full variable domain (rest looked up from reference TRBV9 and TRBJ2-1): DSGVTQTPKHLITATGQRVTLRCSPRSGDLSVYWYQQSLDQGLQFLIQYYNGEERAKGNILERFSAQQFPDLHSELNLSSLELGDSALYFCASSRTGGIYNEQFFGPGTRLTVL.

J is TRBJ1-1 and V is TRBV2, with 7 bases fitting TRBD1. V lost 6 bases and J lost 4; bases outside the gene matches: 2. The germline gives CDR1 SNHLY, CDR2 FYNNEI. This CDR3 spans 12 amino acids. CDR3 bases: TGTGCCAGCAGAGCAGGGGGCACTGAAGCTTTCTTT. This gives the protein CASRAGGTEAFF.

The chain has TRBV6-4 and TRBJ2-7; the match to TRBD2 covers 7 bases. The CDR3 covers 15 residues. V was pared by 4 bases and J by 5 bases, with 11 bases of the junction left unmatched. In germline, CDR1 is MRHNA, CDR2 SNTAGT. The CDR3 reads CASSGQTSYVHEQYF. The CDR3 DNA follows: TGTGCCAGCAGTGGCCAGACTAGCTACGTCCACGAGCAGTACTTC.

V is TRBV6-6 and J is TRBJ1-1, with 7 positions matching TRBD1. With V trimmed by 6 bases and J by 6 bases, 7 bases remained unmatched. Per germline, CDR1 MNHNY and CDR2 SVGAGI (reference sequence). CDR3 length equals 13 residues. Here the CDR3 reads CASSDREAAEAFF. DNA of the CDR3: TGTGCCAGCAGCGACAGGGAGGCCGCTGAAGCTTTCTTT.

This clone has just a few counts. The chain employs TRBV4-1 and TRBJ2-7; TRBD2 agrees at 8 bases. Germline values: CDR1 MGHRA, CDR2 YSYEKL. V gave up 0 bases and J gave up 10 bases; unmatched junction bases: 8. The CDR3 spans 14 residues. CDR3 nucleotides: TGCGCCAGCAGCCAAGAGTATAGCGGGGCGGGACAGTACTTC. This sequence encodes CASSQEYSGAGQYF.

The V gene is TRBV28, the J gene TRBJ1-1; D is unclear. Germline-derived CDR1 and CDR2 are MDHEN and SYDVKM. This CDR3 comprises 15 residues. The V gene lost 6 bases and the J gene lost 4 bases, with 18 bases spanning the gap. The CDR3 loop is CASSPPGPGSTEAFF. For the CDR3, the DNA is TGTGCCAGCAGCCCCCCGGGCCCTGGGAGCACTGAAGCTTTCTTT.

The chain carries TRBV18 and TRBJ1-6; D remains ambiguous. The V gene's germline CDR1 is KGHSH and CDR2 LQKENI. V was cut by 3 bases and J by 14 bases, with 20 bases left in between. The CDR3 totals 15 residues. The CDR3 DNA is TGTGCCAGCTCACCCCCGATGTCGGCTTGGAGGGCCCTCCACTTT. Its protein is CASSPPMSAWRALHF.